This is a list of T cell receptor beta chains from one sample in a study of T-cell reconstitution after alpha-beta-depleted transplantation in children. TCRdb re-called the PCR reads with MiXCR, one entry per CDR3 protein. The repertoire holds some 220,000 distinct CDR3 sequences, with under 9.5% as singletons. This sample comprised PBMCs from the stem cell graft donor, obtained from the stem cell graft. The receptors originated from a human donor who donated a stem cell graft to a child with acute lymphoblastic leukemia. CDR3s include the opening cysteine and the closing phenylalanine or tryptophan. A D gene is named only where the DNA matches it firmly. Some rows mark clone size as missing; the rest say once, few, many or name a class of expanded clone.

V gene	J gene	clone size	D gene	CDR3 protein	CDR3 DNA
TRBV27	TRBJ2-1	many	NA	CASSSAVASSSYNEQFF	TGTGCCAGCAGTTCAGCGGTTGCGTCGAGCTCCTACAATGAGCAGTTCTTC
TRBV6-5	TRBJ1-3	NA	NA	CASSYTPDPGNTIYF	TGTGCCAGCAGTTACACACCGGACCCTGGAAACACCATATATTTT
TRBV5-1	TRBJ1-1	NA	NA	CASSLQDDTEAFF	TGCGCCAGCAGCTTACAGGATGACACTGAAGCTTTCTTT
TRBV13	TRBJ2-7	many	TRBD1	CASSYRTGDEQYF	TGTGCCAGCAGCTACCGGACAGGGGACGAGCAGTACTTC
TRBV27	TRBJ1-1	many	TRBD1	CASSFLLGQRAYTEAFF	TGTGCCAGCAGTTTCCTTTTGGGACAGAGGGCCTACACTGAAGCTTTCTTT
TRBV25-1	TRBJ1-2	NA	NA	CASSDFSKNYGYTF	TGTGCCAGCAGTGATTTTAGCAAGAACTATGGCTACACCTTC
TRBV6-5	TRBJ1-2	NA	NA	CASSYSINPAGNGYTF	TGTGCCAGCAGTTACTCGATCAACCCTGCAGGGAATGGCTACACCTTC
TRBV24-1	TRBJ2-2	many	TRBD1	CATSESPGQGYTGELFF	TGTGCCACCAGTGAGTCACCGGGACAGGGATACACCGGGGAGCTGTTTTTT
TRBV24-1	TRBJ2-1	many	NA	CATSDGPKVYNEQFF	TGTGCCACCAGTGATGGGCCGAAAGTCTACAATGAGCAGTTCTTC
TRBV12-3/TRBV12-4	TRBJ2-1	NA	NA	CASSQSGGAMGEQFF	TGTGCCAGCAGTCAGAGCGGCGGGGCCATGGGTGAGCAGTTCTTC
TRBV10-1	TRBJ2-1	NA	NA	CASSESRTGISEQFF	TGCGCCAGCAGTGAGTCCCGGACGGGGATCTCGGAGCAGTTCTTC
TRBV2	TRBJ2-1	many	NA	CASGGSSYNEQFF	TGTGCCAGCGGGGGGAGCTCCTACAATGAGCAGTTCTTC
TRBV29-1	TRBJ2-7	NA	NA	CSVEGGHEQYF	TGCAGCGTAGAGGGTGGGCACGAGCAGTACTTC
TRBV14	TRBJ2-7	few	NA	CASSPPGRPPYEQYF	TGTGCCAGCAGCCCCCCCGGGCGGCCCCCTTACGAGCAGTACTTC
TRBV4-2	TRBJ2-3	few	TRBD2	CASSQHPGGPGDTQYF	TGTGCCAGCAGCCAACATCCGGGGGGGCCGGGGGATACGCAGTATTTT
TRBV11-1	TRBJ1-2	NA	NA	CASSLGAGTRTANYGYTF	TGTGCCAGCAGCTTAGGAGCCGGGACACGAACGGCTAACTATGGCTACACCTTC
TRBV6-2/TRBV6-3	TRBJ2-2	NA	NA	CASSQHSANTGELFF	TGTGCCAGCAGTCAACACAGCGCGAACACCGGGGAGCTGTTTTTT
TRBV7-9	TRBJ2-3	few	TRBD2	CASSLDSRGVDTQYF	TGTGCCAGCAGCTTGGACTCCCGGGGGGTAGATACGCAGTATTTT
TRBV20-1	TRBJ2-1	many	TRBD1	CSARGLGQGVNNEQFF	TGCAGTGCTAGAGGACTGGGACAGGGCGTAAACAATGAGCAGTTCTTC
TRBV20-1	TRBJ2-1	few	TRBD1	CSARSDRDNEQFF	TGCAGTGCTAGATCGGACAGGGACAATGAGCAGTTCTTC